What follows are 7 T cell receptor beta chains derived from one specimen sequenced in a study of liver allograft versus peripheral blood T cells. Whole-study context: Repertoires from peripheral blood of liver transplant recipients were compared with those inside their transplanted livers.

TCRdb recomputed calls from the reads with MiXCR, one row per CDR3 protein. Altogether about 1,100 distinct CDR3 sequences are present, around 20% being singletons, with the ten largest covering over 60%. The receptors stem from a human patient who had a liver transplant. Some T cells may have originated in the graft donor.

This chain links TRBV20-1 with TRBJ2-1; maybe TRBD1 (6 bases). There are 15 residues in the CDR3. Trimming shortened V by 0 bases and J by 3 bases, and 12 bases separated the two germline ends. Germline-derived CDR1 and CDR2 are DFQATT and SNEGSKA (reference sequence). The CDR3 protein is CSARDYRVDYNEQFF. The CDR3 DNA sequence: TGCAGTGCTAGAGATTACAGGGTGGACTACAATGAGCAGTTCTTC.

In its sample, this clonotype is medium-sized. V usage is TRBV6-1 and J usage is TRBJ1-2; no firm D call. Trimming left V 1 base short and J 4 bases short, with 7 bases between. The germline V gene has CDR1 MNHNS and CDR2 SASEGT. This CDR3 is built from 13 residues. CDR3 DNA: TGTGCCAGCAGTGAAGGCGGCAGCTATGGCTACACCTTC. Protein sequence: CASSEGGSYGYTF.

This clonotype was seen only a few times. V and J are TRBV6-6 and TRBJ1-1; maybe TRBD1 (5 bases). Germline V lookup: CDR1 MNHNY, CDR2 SVGAGI (reference sequence). The CDR3 is 14 residues long. V lost 5 bases and J 0 bases, leaving 10 bases between the germline ends. The CDR3 spells CASSREGLNTEAFF. The CDR3 coding sequence is TGTGCCAGCAGTAGGGAGGGGCTGAACACTGAAGCTTTCTTT.

By proportion, this clonotype is medium-sized. The CDR3 DNA reads as TGTGCCAGCAGTTTATTAACCCCGGGACAGGGCTTTAATTCACCCCTCCACTTT. It codes for CASSLLTPGQGFNSPLHF. This chain joins TRBV28 and TRBJ1-6, with 9 nucleotides matching TRBD1. CDR3 length equals 18 residues. CDR1 and CDR2 from the germline V gene are MDHEN and SYDVKM. V shed 1 base and J 6 bases; nucleotides not matched to a gene: 10.

This clonotype has just a few counts. The rearrangement uses TRBV15 and TRBJ2-7, with 9 bases lining up with TRBD1. The germline gives CDR1 LNHNV, CDR2 YYDKDF (reference sequence). Trimming cost V 1 base and J 6 bases; bases outside gene matches: 13. CDR3 length: 17 residues. In DNA form, the CDR3 reads TGTGCCACCAGCAGAGGGTGGGGACAGGGTAATGGGGTCGAGCAGTACTTC. It specifies CATSRGWGQGNGVEQYF.

This clonotype was recorded many times. This chain uses TRBV18 with TRBJ2-7, with 7 bases matching TRBD2. The germline V gene has CDR1 KGHSH and CDR2 LQKENI. The CDR3 contains 14 residues. After removal of 3 bases from V and 5 bases from J, the junction contained 7 bases not matched to a gene. CDR3: CASSPSAGADEQYF. The DNA for the CDR3 is TGTGCCAGCTCACCTAGCGCGGGAGCGGACGAGCAGTACTTC.

The CDR3 protein is CASSLVAGGGTDTQYF. In nucleotides, the CDR3 is TGTGCCAGCAGCTTAGTGGCAGGGGGAGGGACAGATACGCAGTATTTT. The chain couples TRBV7-9 to TRBJ2-3, with D perhaps matching TRBD1 or TRBD2 (7 bases each). Germline assignment: CDR1 SEHNR and CDR2 FQNEAQ (reference sequence). V was cut by 1 base and J by 3 bases, with 14 bases left in between. This CDR3 has 16 residues.